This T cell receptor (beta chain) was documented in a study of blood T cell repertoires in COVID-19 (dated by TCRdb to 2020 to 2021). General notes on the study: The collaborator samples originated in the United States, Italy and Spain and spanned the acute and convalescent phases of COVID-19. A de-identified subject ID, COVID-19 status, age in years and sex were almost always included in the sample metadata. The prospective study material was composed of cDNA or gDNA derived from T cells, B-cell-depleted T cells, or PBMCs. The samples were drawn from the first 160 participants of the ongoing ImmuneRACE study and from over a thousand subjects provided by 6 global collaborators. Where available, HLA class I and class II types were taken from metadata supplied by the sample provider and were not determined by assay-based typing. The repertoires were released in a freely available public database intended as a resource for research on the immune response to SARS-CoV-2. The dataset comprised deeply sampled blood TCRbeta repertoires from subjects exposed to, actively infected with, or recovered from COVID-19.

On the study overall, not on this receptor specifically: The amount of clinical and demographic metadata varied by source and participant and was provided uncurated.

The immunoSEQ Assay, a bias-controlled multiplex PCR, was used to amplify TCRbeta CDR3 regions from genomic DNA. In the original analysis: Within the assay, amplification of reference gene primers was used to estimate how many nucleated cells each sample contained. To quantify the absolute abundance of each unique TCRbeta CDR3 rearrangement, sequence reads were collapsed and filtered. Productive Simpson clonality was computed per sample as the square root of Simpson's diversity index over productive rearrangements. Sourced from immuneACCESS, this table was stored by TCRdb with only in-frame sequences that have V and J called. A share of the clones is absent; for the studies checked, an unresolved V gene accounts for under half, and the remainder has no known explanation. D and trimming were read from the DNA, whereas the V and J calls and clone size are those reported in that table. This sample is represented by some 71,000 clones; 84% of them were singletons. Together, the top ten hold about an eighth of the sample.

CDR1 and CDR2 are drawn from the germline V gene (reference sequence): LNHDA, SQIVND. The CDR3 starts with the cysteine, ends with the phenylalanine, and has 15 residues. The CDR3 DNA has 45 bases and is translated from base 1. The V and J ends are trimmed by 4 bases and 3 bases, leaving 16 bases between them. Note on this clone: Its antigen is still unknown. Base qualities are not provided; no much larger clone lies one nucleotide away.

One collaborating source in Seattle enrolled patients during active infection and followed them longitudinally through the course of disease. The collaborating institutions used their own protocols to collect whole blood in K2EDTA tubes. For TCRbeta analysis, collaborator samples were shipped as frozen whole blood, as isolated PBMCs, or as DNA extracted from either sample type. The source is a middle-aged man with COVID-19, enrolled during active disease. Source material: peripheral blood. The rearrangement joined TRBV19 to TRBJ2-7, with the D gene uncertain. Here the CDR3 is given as CASSRFRQANYEQYF. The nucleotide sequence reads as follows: TGTGCCAGTAGTAGGTTTCGCCAGGCGAACTACGAGCAGTACTTC.